The 2 T cell receptor beta chains presented below share a single source sample, sequenced in a study of T-cell reconstitution after alpha-beta-depleted transplantation in children. A TCRbeta library incorporating unique molecular identifiers was prepared. TCRdb itself ran the PCR reads through MiXCR, one entry per CDR3 protein. The sample has tens of thousands of distinct CDR3 sequences; 4.9% are singletons. Source: PBMCs, mostly from graft donor cells, taken 180 days after TCRalphabeta/CD19-depleted stem cell transplant. The source is a boy younger than two who had a stem cell transplant for acute myeloid leukemia, so the T cells may come from the graft donor.

This clonotype was seen repeatedly, ten times or more. The chain carries TRBV6-5 and TRBJ1-5; 7 bases agree with TRBD1. The trim removed 6 bases at V and 6 bases at J, leaving 11 bases unmatched. Germline V CDR1 and CDR2: MNHEY, SVGAGI. This CDR3 comprises 15 residues. The CDR3 reads CASRPGQWRSQPQHF. In DNA form, the CDR3 reads TGTGCCAGCAGACCGGGACAGTGGCGCAGTCAGCCCCAGCATTTT.

This clonotype has ten or more counts. V gene TRBV12-3 or TRBV12-4 combines with J gene TRBJ1-5; D gene uncertain. Deletions cut 3 bases from V and 9 bases from J, with 12 bases between. This CDR3 is built from 13 residues. The CDR3, as DNA: TGTGCCAGCAGTTTTGGCGGCAAGGGGCCCCAGCATTTT. This sequence encodes CASSFGGKGPQHF.